These 22 T cell receptor beta chains were all obtained from the same sample, sequenced in a study of blood T cell repertoires in COVID-19. Measured with immunoSEQ multiplex PCR; TCRdb has only the in-frame clones, and not every one. This table holds around 110,000 clones, 75% to 85% found once. The material sequenced was peripheral blood. The receptor set was obtained from a man in his sixties or seventies with acute or convalescent COVID-19.

This chain links TRBV10-3 with TRBJ1-1; 8 bases are a match to TRBD1. Per germline, CDR1 ENHRY and CDR2 SYGVKD. The CDR3 is made up of 14 amino acids. Germline trimming cut 5 bases from V and 1 base from J; bases unmatched to any gene: 3. The CDR3 here is CAISPGQANTEAFF. The CDR3 DNA reads as TGTGCCATCAGTCCGGGACAGGCGAACACTGAAGCTTTCTTT.

This clone was detected once. V gene TRBV19 combines with J gene TRBJ1-6, with D possibly TRBD1 on 5 matching bases. The germline gives CDR1 LNHDA, CDR2 SQIVND (reference sequence). Trimming removed 9 bases from V and 6 bases from J, with 15 bases in between. The CDR3 runs 14 residues. The CDR3 sequence: CASRKTVINSPLHF. The CDR3 DNA reads TGTGCCAGCAGGAAGACAGTTATTAATTCACCCCTCCACTTT.

The rearrangement links TRBV6-5 to TRBJ1-5, with unresolved D. Deletions cut 4 bases from V and 2 bases from J, with 9 bases between. The CDR3 extends over 14 amino acids. Germline V gives CDR1 MNHEY, CDR2 SVGAGI. The CDR3: CASSSYLGNQPQHF. The CDR3 DNA reads as TGTGCCAGCAGTTCTTATCTAGGCAATCAGCCCCAGCATTTT.

This sequence joins TRBV7-2 and TRBJ2-7; the match to TRBD1 covers 7 bases. J gave up 6 bases and V 4 bases, and 9 bases lay outside the gene matches. Germline V lookup: CDR1 SGHTA, CDR2 FQGNSA. CDR3 length: 14 residues. The CDR3 region has the DNA TGTGCCAGCAGCTCCAGGACAGGAACACTCGAGCAGTACTTC. This codes for CASSSRTGTLEQYF. Using reference TRBV7-2 and TRBJ2-7 for the parts outside the CDR3, the full variable domain is GAGVSQSPSNKVTEKGKDVELRCDPISGHTALYWYRQSLGQGLEFLIYFQGNSAPDKSGLPSDRFSAERTGGSVSTLTIQRTQQEDSAVYLCASSSRTGTLEQYFGPGTRLTVT.

The J gene is TRBJ1-1, the V gene TRBV5-5; no reliable D call. V lost 0 bases and J lost 4, with 10 bases in between. The length of the CDR3 is 14 residues. The germline V gene has CDR1 SGHKS and CDR2 YYEKEE (reference sequence). CDR3 nucleotide sequence: TGTGCCAGCAGCTTGGGGTACGGTACCACTGAAGCTTTCTTT. Its translation is CASSLGYGTTEAFF.

In its sample, this clone was seen a few times. The chain is built from TRBV6-1 and TRBJ1-4, with 7 bases identical to TRBD1. The CDR3 sequence is 18 residues long. The germline CDR1 and CDR2 sequences are MNHNS and SASEGT. Germline trimming cut 1 base from V and 5 bases from J; bases unmatched to any gene: 13. Written as DNA, the CDR3 is TGTGCCAGCAGTGAAGTTCTCTCGTCGGGACAGCAAAATGAAAAACTGTTTTTT. It encodes CASSEVLSSGQQNEKLFF.

The chain employs TRBV5-1 and TRBJ2-5, with D possibly being TRBD1 (7 bases). The CDR3 is made up of 20 amino acids. Germline V CDR1 and CDR2: SGHRS, YFSETQ. The V gene lost 2 bases and the J gene lost 4 bases, with 30 bases spanning the gap. The CDR3, as DNA: TGCGCCAGCAGCTTACGTCCCGGTCCTAAGGTTTATCAGGGGGGAGAGACCCAGTACTTC. Translating it yields CASSLRPGPKVYQGGETQYF.

The V and J genes are TRBV10-3 and TRBJ1-1; D ambiguous. Germline CDR1 ENHRY, CDR2 SYGVKD. V was shortened by 3 bases and J by 2 bases, with 7 bases between the two germline ends. The CDR3 is 13 amino acids. The CDR3 nucleotides read TGTGCCATCAGTGATGAAAGCAACACTGAAGCTTTCTTT. Protein product: CAISDESNTEAFF.

The genes are TRBV25-1 and TRBJ1-2; TRBD1 matches 10 bases. The CDR3 is 12 residues long. Germline V gives CDR1 MGHDK, CDR2 SYGVNS. With V trimmed by 7 bases and J by 6 bases, 2 bases remained unmatched. The CDR3 is CASMDRGDGYTF. The DNA of the CDR3 is TGTGCCAGCATGGACAGGGGGGATGGCTACACCTTC.

V is TRBV28 and J is TRBJ1-5; D might be TRBD1 (5 bases). Trimming shortened V by 6 bases and J by 0 bases, and 15 bases separated the two germline ends. There are 16 residues in the CDR3. The germline CDR1 and CDR2 sequences are MDHEN and SYDVKM. The CDR3: CASSTGQEYSNQPQHF. CDR3 in DNA: TGTGCCAGCAGCACCGGACAAGAGTATAGCAATCAGCCCCAGCATTTT.

The chain is built from TRBV3-1 (or the pseudogene TRBV3-2) and TRBJ1-1; D gene ambiguous. Trimming took off 1 base at V and 3 bases at J, with 3 bases between the two ends. This CDR3 contains 12 residues. CDR1 and CDR2 from the germline V gene are LGHDT and YNNKEL (reference sequence). The CDR3 nucleotides read TGTGCCAGCAGCCAAGCTTACACTGAAGCTTTCTTT. It is translated as CASSQAYTEAFF.

The chain carries TRBV9 and TRBJ1-2, with D possibly TRBD1 on 5 matching bases. Germline V lookup: CDR1 SGDLS, CDR2 YYNGEE. V was pared by 3 bases and J by 7 bases, with 16 bases between. This CDR3 region has 14 residues. The CDR3: CASSANVKGVGYTF. CDR3 in DNA: TGTGCCAGCAGCGCCAATGTAAAAGGGGTTGGCTACACCTTC.

V and J are TRBV9 and TRBJ1-2; D may be TRBD1 (5 bases). Per germline, CDR1 SGDLS and CDR2 YYNGEE. The V end was cut by 0 bases, the J end by 5 bases, with 17 bases between. The CDR3 sequence is 16 residues long. CDR3 region: CASSVGRQGHLYGYTF. In DNA, the CDR3 is TGTGCCAGCAGCGTAGGCCGGCAGGGCCACCTTTATGGCTACACCTTC.

The chain couples TRBV5-1 to TRBJ1-1; a weak D match, TRBD1 (5 bases). The CDR3 is made up of 15 amino acids. Germline V lookup: CDR1 SGHRS, CDR2 YFSETQ. V was trimmed by 4 bases and J by 5 bases, leaving 18 bases between them. The chain's CDR3 is CASSPGGEIGTEAFF. The DNA for the CDR3 is TGCGCCAGCAGCCCTGGGGGGGAGATAGGAACTGAAGCTTTCTTT.

The chain joins TRBV5-1 to TRBJ1-1; no clear D gene. Germline V gives CDR1 SGHRS, CDR2 YFSETQ. The CDR3 covers 13 residues. V lost 5 bases, J lost 1 base, and 9 bases lay in between. The chain's CDR3 is CASRVQENTEAFF. CDR3 DNA: TGCGCCAGCAGAGTTCAGGAGAACACTGAAGCTTTCTTT.

As to this clone: Mismatch with germline at one junction end may stem from a read error. V gene TRBV6-1 combines with J gene TRBJ2-3; tentative D call: TRBD1 (6 bases). Germline CDR1 reads MNHNS; CDR2 reads SASEGT. The CDR3 spans 12 residues. For the CDR3, the DNA is TGTGCCAGCAGTGAAACAGGGATTGATAGGGGTTTT. Translated: CASSETGIDRGF.

The J gene is TRBJ1-6, the V gene TRBV10-3, with unresolved D. Germline V gene lookup returns CDR1 ENHRY and CDR2 SYGVKD. This CDR3 contains 12 residues. Trimming cost V 0 bases and J 10 bases, with 4 bases left between them. In DNA, the CDR3 is TGTGCCATCAGTGAGTCCGAGTCACCCCTCCACTTT. Its protein product is CAISESESPLHF.

The J gene is TRBJ1-1, the V gene TRBV7-6, with a tentative D call TRBD1 (5 bases). CDR1 is SGHVS, CDR2 FNYEAQ, per germline. The V and J ends lost 5 bases and 1 base respectively, with 11 bases between them. This CDR3 has 14 residues. As DNA, the CDR3 is TGTGCCAGCAGCCGGGGACTGCAGAACACTGAAGCTTTCTTT. This encodes CASSRGLQNTEAFF.

The V call is TRBV24-1, the J call TRBJ2-7, with TRBD2 identical over 9 bases. This CDR3 contains 17 residues. The V gene's germline CDR1 is KGHDR and CDR2 SFDVKD. With V trimmed by 2 bases and J by 6 bases, 13 bases remained unmatched. The CDR3 loop reads CATSDSYGIAGVREQYF. Written as DNA, the CDR3 is TGTGCCACCAGTGATTCTTACGGAATAGCGGGAGTACGCGAGCAGTACTTC.

This chain joins TRBV12-3 or TRBV12-4 and TRBJ2-1; D is undetermined. The germline V and J ends were trimmed by 6 bases and 9 bases, with 9 bases remaining between them. The CDR3 is 11 residues long. CDR3 DNA: TGTGCCAGCAGCCTACCTTTTGAGCAGTTCTTC. It encodes CASSLPFEQFF.

The gene calls are TRBV9 and TRBJ1-2; possibly TRBD1 for D (5 bases). Trimming shortened V by 3 bases and J by 10 bases, and 13 bases separated the two germline ends. The CDR3 loop spans 12 amino acids. Germline assignment: CDR1 SGDLS and CDR2 YYNGEE. The CDR3 here is CASSGTETVYTF. As DNA, the CDR3 is TGTGCCAGCAGCGGCACAGAGACAGTCTACACCTTC.

The CDR3 DNA is TGTGCCAGCAGCGTAGACCAGCGGGGGGGCAGCGATGAGCAGTTCTTC. It encodes CASSVDQRGGSDEQFF. The chain has TRBV9 and TRBJ2-1; 10 bases are shared with TRBD2. The CDR3 spans 16 residues. V shed 0 bases and J 8 bases; nucleotides not matched to a gene: 8. Germline V lookup: CDR1 SGDLS, CDR2 YYNGEE.